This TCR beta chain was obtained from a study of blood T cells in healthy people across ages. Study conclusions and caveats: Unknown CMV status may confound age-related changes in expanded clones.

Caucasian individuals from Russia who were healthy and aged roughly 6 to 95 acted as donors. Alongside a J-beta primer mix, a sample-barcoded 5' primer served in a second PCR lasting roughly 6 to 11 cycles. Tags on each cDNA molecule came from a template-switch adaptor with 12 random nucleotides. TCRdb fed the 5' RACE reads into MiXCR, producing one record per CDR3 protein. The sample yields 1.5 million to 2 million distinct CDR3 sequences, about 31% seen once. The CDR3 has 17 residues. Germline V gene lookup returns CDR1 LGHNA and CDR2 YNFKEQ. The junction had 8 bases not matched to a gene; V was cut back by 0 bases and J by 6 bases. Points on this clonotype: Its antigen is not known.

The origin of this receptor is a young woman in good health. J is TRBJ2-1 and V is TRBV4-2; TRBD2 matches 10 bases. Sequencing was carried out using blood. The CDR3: CASSQDGIAGGPNEQFF. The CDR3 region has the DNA TGTGCCAGCAGCCAAGACGGAATAGCGGGAGGCCCCAATGAGCAGTTCTTC.